One and the same sample provided the 13 T cell receptor beta chains below, sequenced in a study of T cells after yellow fever vaccination. TCRdb recomputed calls from the 5' RACE reads with MiXCR, one row per CDR3 protein. The sample gives around 610,000 distinct CDR3 sequences, roughly 13% of which show up once; around an eighth is in the top ten. The material was PBMCs, obtained on the day of the yellow fever booster vaccination. These receptors were obtained from a man aged 30-40 years who received the YFV17D yellow fever vaccine.

In this sample, this clonotype turned up a few times. This sequence joins TRBV6-5 and TRBJ1-2; D is perhaps TRBD1 (5 bases). This CDR3 is built from 13 residues. The germline V gene has CDR1 MNHEY and CDR2 SVGAGI. The V and J ends lost 8 bases and 5 bases respectively, with 15 bases between them. This CDR3 reads CASLVGAPYGYTF. As DNA, the CDR3 is TGTGCCAGCTTAGTTGGGGCGCCTTATGGCTACACCTTC.

This clonotype was picked up a small number of times. The rearrangement joins TRBV20-1 to TRBJ2-2; D uncertain. The germline gives CDR1 DFQATT, CDR2 SNEGSKA (reference sequence). CDR3 length equals 11 residues. Trimming cost V 3 bases and J 7 bases, with 6 bases left between them. The DNA for the CDR3 is TGCAGTGCTAGGACAATCGGGGAGCTGTTTTTT. Translating it yields CSARTIGELFF.

This clonotype was observed a handful of times. V is TRBV12-3 or TRBV12-4 and J is TRBJ2-5; the match to TRBD2 covers 7 bases. CDR3 length: 15 amino acids. V was pared by 2 bases and J by 5 bases, with 8 bases of the junction left unmatched. The DNA of the CDR3 is TGTGCCAGCAGTTTATGGGGGGAGGGCAGGGAGACCCAGTACTTC. It encodes CASSLWGEGRETQYF.

This sequence joins TRBV10-3 and TRBJ2-3; the D is unclear. Germline CDR1 reads ENHRY; CDR2 reads SYGVKD. There are 14 residues in the CDR3. V lost 0 bases, J lost 5 bases, and 9 bases lay in between. The CDR3 loop is CAISESAAGDTQYF. CDR3 nucleotides: TGTGCCATCAGTGAGTCGGCAGCAGGAGATACGCAGTATTTT.

This clonotype showed up many times. J is TRBJ2-1 and V is TRBV20-1, with D perhaps TRBD2 (6 bases). Germline-derived CDR1 and CDR2 are DFQATT and SNEGSKA (reference sequence). Between the trimmed V and J ends, which lost 7 bases and 9 bases, there was a span of 19 bases. The CDR3 totals 13 residues. The CDR3 loop is CSGRSGVYVEQFF. DNA of the CDR3: TGCAGTGGCCGTTCGGGGGTTTACGTTGAGCAGTTCTTC.

This rearrangement joins TRBV12-3 or TRBV12-4 to TRBJ2-1, with D unresolved. The CDR3 sequence is 13 residues long. Between the trimmed V and J ends, which lost 1 base and 9 bases, there was a span of 10 bases. CDR3 sequence: CASSLGLNGEQFF. CDR3 DNA: TGTGCCAGCAGTTTAGGGCTTAATGGTGAGCAGTTCTTC.

A word on this clonotype: One end of the junction fails to match germline, which may point to a read error. V usage is TRBV11-1 and J usage is TRBJ1-5, with 9 bases that match TRBD1. Germline values: CDR1 SGHAT, CDR2 FQDESV (reference sequence). The CDR3 loop spans 18 amino acids. The CDR3 reads CAGSSGQGRNHSNQPQHF. The CDR3 bases are TGTGCCGGCAGCTCGGGACAGGGTAGAAATCATAGCAATCAGCCCCAGCATTTT. Drawing the rest from reference TRBV11-1 and TRBJ1-5, the complete variable domain is EAEVAQSPRYKITEKSQAVAFWCDPISGHATLYWYRQILGQGPELLVQFQDESVVDDSQLPKDRFSAERLKGVDSTLKIQPAELGDSAMYLCAGSSGQGRNHSNQPQHFGDGTRLSIL.

The CDR3 nucleotides read TGTGCCAGCAGTTACTCGGGGAGAGTTACCTACGAGCAGTACTTC. Translated: CASSYSGRVTYEQYF. This sequence joins TRBV6-5 and TRBJ2-7; D may be TRBD2 (5 bases). The V gene lost 0 bases and the J gene lost 2 bases, with 11 bases spanning the gap. The CDR3 has 15 amino acids. In germline, CDR1 is MNHEY, CDR2 SVGAGI.

There are a few counts of this clonotype. V is TRBV12-3 or TRBV12-4 and J is TRBJ1-3, with unresolved D. The CDR3 loop spans 13 amino acids. Trimming pared 7 bases from V and 0 bases from J, leaving 7 bases between. The CDR3, as DNA: TGTGCCAGCATCACTCTCTCTGGAAACACCATATATTTT. It translates to CASITLSGNTIYF.

This clonotype has a handful of counts. DNA of the CDR3: TGTGCCAGCAGCTCAGGGACAGGACCTACGGCCCCTTCCTACAATGAGCAGTTCTTC. Encoded protein: CASSSGTGPTAPSYNEQFF. This chain joins TRBV27 and TRBJ2-1, with 8 nucleotides matching TRBD1. Losses at the gene ends were 6 bases for V and 1 base for J; bases not matched to a gene: 17. Germline values: CDR1 MNHEY, CDR2 SMNVEV (reference sequence). CDR3 length: 19 residues.

This clonotype was counted a few times. The chain carries TRBV27 and TRBJ2-1; D tentatively fits TRBD1 or TRBD2 (5 bases each). Trimming took 6 bases from V and 9 from J, leaving 15 bases between them. Germline V gene lookup returns CDR1 MNHEY and CDR2 SMNVEV (reference sequence). The CDR3 is 13 amino acids. The CDR3 is CASSGARGAEQFF. As DNA, the CDR3 is TGTGCCAGCAGCGGTGCCCGGGGCGCTGAGCAGTTCTTC.

The genes are TRBV11-2 and TRBJ2-5, with TRBD2 matching over 8 bases. The CDR3 sequence is 16 residues long. Germline V gene lookup returns CDR1 SGHAT and CDR2 FQNNGV. The J segment lost 5 bases and the V segment lost 0 bases, leaving 8 bases of the junction unmatched. The CDR3 DNA follows: TGTGCCAGCAGCTTAGATCTAACTAGCGGTAGGGAGACCCAGTACTTC. Amino acid sequence: CASSLDLTSGRETQYF.

The genes are TRBV4-1 and TRBJ2-3; D is perhaps TRBD1 or TRBD2 (6 bases each). The CDR3 is 17 residues long. Trimming took off 2 bases at V and 1 base at J, with 16 bases between the two ends. CDR1 and CDR2 from the germline V gene are MGHRA and YSYEKL. The CDR3 DNA reads TGCGCCAGCAGCCAACGTTGGGGGGCAACGCGCACAGATACGCAGTATTTT. Protein sequence: CASSQRWGATRTDTQYF.